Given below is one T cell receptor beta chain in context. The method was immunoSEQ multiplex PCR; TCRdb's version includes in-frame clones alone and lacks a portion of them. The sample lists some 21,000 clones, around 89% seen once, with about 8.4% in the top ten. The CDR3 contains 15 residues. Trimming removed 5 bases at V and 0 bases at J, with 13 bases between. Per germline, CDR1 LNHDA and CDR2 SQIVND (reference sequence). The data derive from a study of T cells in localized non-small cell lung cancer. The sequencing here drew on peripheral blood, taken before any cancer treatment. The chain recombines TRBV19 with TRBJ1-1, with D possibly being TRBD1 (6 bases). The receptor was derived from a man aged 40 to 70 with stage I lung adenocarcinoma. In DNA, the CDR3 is TGTGCCAGTAGTCTGGGCGGGACAATGAACACTGAAGCTTTCTTT. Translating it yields CASSLGGTMNTEAFF.